This record looks at one T cell receptor beta chain sequence and its context. Germline V gives CDR1 SGHRS, CDR2 YFSETQ. The trim removed 1 base at V and 2 bases at J, leaving 6 bases unmatched. The CDR3 totals 16 residues. The data stem from a study of identifying expanded T cells in peripheral blood. The table came from immunoSEQ multiplex PCR; TCRdb's copy has only in-frame clones and leaves some out. The table lists about 100,000 clones, about 87% of them singletons. V and J are TRBV5-1 and TRBJ2-1; TRBD1 matches at 7 bases. Sample: blood. The source of this sequence is a person aged 18 to 75 in good health. Written as DNA, the CDR3 is TGCGCCAGCAGCTTGACAGGGGAGAACCCCTACAATGAGCAGTTCTTC. Translation gives CASSLTGENPYNEQFF.